The clone carrying this TCR beta chain was observed a few times. What it binds is not known. This entry comes from a study of T cells after yellow fever vaccination. Overall study findings and caveats: Re-detected after boosting: most primary clones, more than 95% of CD4 and roughly 88% of CD8. Weaker overall was a secondary response that nonetheless peaked faster, on day 5 versus 15.

Germline lookup yields CDR1 WSHSY and CDR2 SAAADI. The CDR3 is 13 residues long. The V segment lost 2 bases and the J segment 9 bases; nucleotides outside the gene matches: 4. The 5'RACE template-switching step produced TCR cDNA and added a universal primer site and UMIs. TCRdb fed the 5' RACE reads into MiXCR, producing one record per CDR3 protein. The sample holds fewer than 450,000 distinct CDR3 sequences, 4% seen once. The V and J genes are TRBV10-2 and TRBJ1-5, with 7 bases fitting TRBD1. Here the sequenced sample was PBMCs, taken 5 days after the yellow fever booster vaccination. This receptor was taken from a man between 18 and 35 years old who received the YFV17D yellow fever vaccine. The CDR3 DNA reads TGCGCCAGCAGTGAGCCTAACAGGGGGCCCCAGCATTTT. Translation: CASSEPNRGPQHF.